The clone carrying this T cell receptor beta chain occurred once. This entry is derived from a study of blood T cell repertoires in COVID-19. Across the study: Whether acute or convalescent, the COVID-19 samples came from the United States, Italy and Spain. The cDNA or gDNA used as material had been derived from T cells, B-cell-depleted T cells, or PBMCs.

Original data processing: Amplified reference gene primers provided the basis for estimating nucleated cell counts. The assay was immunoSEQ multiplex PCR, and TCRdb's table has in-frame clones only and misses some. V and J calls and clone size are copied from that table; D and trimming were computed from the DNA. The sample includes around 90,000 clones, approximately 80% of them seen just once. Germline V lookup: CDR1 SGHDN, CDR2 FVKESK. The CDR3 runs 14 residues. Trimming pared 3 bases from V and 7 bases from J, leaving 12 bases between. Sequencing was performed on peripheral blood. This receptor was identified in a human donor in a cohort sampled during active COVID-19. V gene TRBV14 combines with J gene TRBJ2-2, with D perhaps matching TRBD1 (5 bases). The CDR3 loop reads CASSQLGVIGELFF. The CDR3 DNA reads TGTGCCAGCAGCCAGCTAGGGGTGATCGGGGAGCTGTTTTTT.